Below, 14 T cell receptor beta chains from the same sample are listed, as sequenced in a study of blood T cells in healthy people across ages. PCR was performed a second time for 7 to 11 cycles using a sample-barcoded 5' primer and a J-beta primer mix. TCRdb ran MiXCR on the 5' RACE reads and lists one entry per CDR3 protein. The sample lists about 690,000 distinct CDR3 sequences; roughly 43% were seen once. Sequences were obtained from blood. These receptors were taken from a man older than 75 in good health.

V gene TRBV28 combines with J gene TRBJ2-3; D is perhaps TRBD1 (6 bases). The V end lost 4 bases, the J end lost 8 bases, and 10 bases lay between the germline ends. The CDR3 totals 12 residues. Germline V lookup: CDR1 MDHEN, CDR2 SYDVKM. The CDR3 nucleotides are TGTGCCAGCAGTTCCGGACAGCTTACGCAGTATTTT. It translates to CASSSGQLTQYF. The variable domain in full, with the rest retrieved from reference TRBV28 and TRBJ2-3, is DVKVTQSSRYLVKRTGEKVFLECVQDMDHENMFWYRQDPGLGLRLIYFSYDVKMKEKGDIPEGYSVSREKKERFSLILESASTNQTSMYLCASSSGQLTQYFGPGTRLTVL.

V is TRBV7-2 and J is TRBJ2-3; 13 bases map to TRBD2. V lost 5 bases and J lost 5; bases outside the gene matches: 7. Germline values: CDR1 SGHTA, CDR2 FQGNSA. The CDR3 is 16 amino acids. The CDR3 nucleotides read TGTGCCAGCAGCCCCGGACTAGCGGGAGTCGGAGATACGCAGTATTTT. This gives the protein CASSPGLAGVGDTQYF.

The chain uses TRBV20-1 and TRBJ2-1; 9 bases are shared with TRBD2. Germline CDR1 reads DFQATT; CDR2 reads SNEGSKA (reference sequence). CDR3 length: 14 amino acids. Unmatched junction bases numbered 9, after V lost 6 bases and J lost 6 bases. The CDR3 spells CSAPFAGGANEQFF. The CDR3 nucleotides are TGCAGTGCCCCATTTGCGGGAGGGGCCAATGAGCAGTTCTTC.

The CDR3 spells CSVTSSGPDTQYF. The CDR3 DNA reads TGCAGCGTTACCTCTTCGGGACCAGATACGCAGTATTTT. The chain is built from TRBV29-1 and TRBJ2-3; possibly TRBD1 or TRBD2 for D (5 bases each). This CDR3 contains 13 residues. V was cut by 5 bases and J by 4 bases, with 13 bases left in between. Looked up from germline, CDR1 is SQVTM and CDR2 is ANQGSEA.

This clonotype appeared a few times. The V call is TRBV21-1, the J call TRBJ2-1; the table's TRBD2 call for D was not verified on the DNA. TRBV21-1 is recorded as a pseudogene. The CDR3 loop spans 16 amino acids. Written as DNA, the CDR3 is TGTGCCTGCAGCAAAAATCGCGAGCGGGACTACAATGAGCAGTTCTTC. This codes for CACSKNRERDYNEQFF.

Regarding this clonotype: A clone one base away is much larger, so this may be a read error. The chain combines TRBV25-1 with TRBJ2-6; tentatively, D is TRBD1 (6 bases). Per germline, CDR1 MGHDK and CDR2 SYGVNS. The CDR3 is 16 amino acids. CDR3 DNA sequence: TGTGCCAGCAGACCGGACAGAAACGCAGGGGCCAACGTCCCGACTTTC. It translates to CASRPDRNAGANVPTF.

This rearrangement joins TRBV7-3 to TRBJ2-3, with D tentatively TRBD2 (7 bases). Trimming left V 3 bases short and J 0 bases short, with 13 bases between. Germline assignment: CDR1 SGHTA and CDR2 FQGTGA. The CDR3 is 16 residues long. In DNA, the CDR3 is TGTGCCAGCAGCTTGGATCGGGGGGCGAGCACAGATACGCAGTATTTT. Encoded protein: CASSLDRGASTDTQYF.

V usage is TRBV6-2 or TRBV6-3 and J usage is TRBJ1-6, with 7 bases matching TRBD1. The V and J ends lost 7 bases and 7 bases, in that order; junction bases with no gene match: 13. Germline lookup yields CDR1 MNHEY and CDR2 SVGEGT. The CDR3 length is 16 residues. The CDR3 is CASMQFVGTANSPLHF. The CDR3 region has the DNA TGTGCCAGCATGCAGTTCGTCGGGACAGCCAATTCACCCCTCCACTTT.

As regards this clonotype: The junction departs from the called germline gene at one end, perhaps through a read error. V usage is TRBV14 and J usage is TRBJ1-1; TRBD1 might be the D (6 bases). Germline lookup yields CDR1 SGHDN and CDR2 FVKESK. The CDR3 is made up of 16 amino acids. The CDR3 DNA follows: TGTGCCGGCAGCCCTTATCGAGGCAGGGGAAGGACTGAAGCTTTCTTT. This translates into CAGSPYRGRGRTEAFF.

This rearrangement joins TRBV28 to TRBJ2-3; D might be TRBD1 (6 bases). CDR1 MDHEN and CDR2 SYDVKM come from the germline V gene. This CDR3 is 14 amino acids long. The V end was cut by 3 bases, the J end by 4 bases, with 11 bases between. The CDR3 DNA follows: TGTGCCAGCAGTTTTCTGGGGGCAGCAGATACGCAGTATTTT. Its translation: CASSFLGAADTQYF.

The chain combines TRBV9 with TRBJ2-3, with D hard to call. The CDR3 length is 15 residues. V lost 2 bases, J lost 4 bases, and 14 bases lay in between. Germline values: CDR1 SGDLS, CDR2 YYNGEE. CDR3 sequence (DNA): TGTGCCAGCAGCGTCGGTTGGGCCTTGCCAGATACGCAGTATTTT. Residues: CASSVGWALPDTQYF.

The chain carries TRBV5-1 and TRBJ2-5; possible D gene TRBD2, 7 bases. The CDR3 sequence is 15 residues long. Germline V gene data show CDR1 as SGHRS and CDR2 as YFSETQ. V was trimmed by 4 bases and J by 5 bases, leaving 18 bases between them. As DNA, the CDR3 is TGCGCCAGCAGCGCAGATTCGGGGGGCCGTGAGACCCAGTACTTC. Amino acids: CASSADSGGRETQYF.

This clonotype was seen a few times. The J gene is TRBJ2-5, the V gene TRBV5-1; D is unclear. This CDR3 contains 12 residues. Deletions cut 4 bases from V and 1 base from J, with 5 bases between. Germline CDR1 reads SGHRS; CDR2 reads YFSETQ. The DNA for the CDR3 is TGCGCCAGCAGCCGATTCCAAGAGACCCAGTACTTC. Its protein is CASSRFQETQYF.

The table lists this clonotype with many counts. The gene calls are TRBV29-1 and TRBJ2-7, with 14 nucleotides matching TRBD2. Germline loops: CDR1 SQVTM, CDR2 ANQGSEA. This CDR3 is 18 amino acids long. V dropped 5 bases and J dropped 3; count of bases not matched to a gene: 15. In DNA form, the CDR3 reads TGCAGCGTTTACCAGGGACTAGCGGGAGCTGGTAATATCTACGAGCAGTACTTC. It is translated as CSVYQGLAGAGNIYEQYF.